A single T cell receptor beta chain is shown here with its context. The junction had 13 bases not matched to a gene; V was cut back by 7 bases and J by 6 bases. Germline V gene data show CDR1 as SEHNR and CDR2 as FQNEAQ (reference sequence). This CDR3 has 15 residues. Only in-frame clones appear in the TCRdb table, and some are missing; sequencing was by immunoSEQ multiplex PCR. The sample lists about 130,000 clones, approximately 89% occurring once. The sample is drawn from a study of cytomegalovirus exposure and HLA in healthy donors. The chain employs TRBV7-9 and TRBJ1-2; 8 bases match TRBD1. This clonotype was obtained from a woman between 18 and 29 years old in good health and CMV-seronegative. Sequencing was done on a sample of PBMCs. The chain's CDR3 is CASTEFQGAGNGYTF. As DNA, the CDR3 is TGTGCCAGCACCGAATTCCAGGGGGCAGGGAATGGCTACACCTTC. Using reference TRBV7-9 and TRBJ1-2 for the parts outside the CDR3, the full variable domain is DTGVSQNPRHKITKRGQNVTFRCDPISEHNRLYWYRQTLGQGPEFLTYFQNEAQLEKSRLLSDRFSAERPKGSFSTLEIQRTEQGDSAMYLCASTEFQGAGNGYTFGSGTRLTVV.